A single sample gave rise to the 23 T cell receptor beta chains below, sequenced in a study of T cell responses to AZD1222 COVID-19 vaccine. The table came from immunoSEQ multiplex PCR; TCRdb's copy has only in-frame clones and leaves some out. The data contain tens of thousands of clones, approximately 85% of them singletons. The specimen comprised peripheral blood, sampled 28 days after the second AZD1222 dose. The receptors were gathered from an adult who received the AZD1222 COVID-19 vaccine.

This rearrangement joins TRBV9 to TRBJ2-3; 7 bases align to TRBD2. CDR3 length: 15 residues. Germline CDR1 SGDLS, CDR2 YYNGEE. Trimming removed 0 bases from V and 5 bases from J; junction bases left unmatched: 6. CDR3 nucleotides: TGTGCCAGCAGCGTAGTTACGGGGGGATTAGATACGCAGTATTTT. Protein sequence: CASSVVTGGLDTQYF.

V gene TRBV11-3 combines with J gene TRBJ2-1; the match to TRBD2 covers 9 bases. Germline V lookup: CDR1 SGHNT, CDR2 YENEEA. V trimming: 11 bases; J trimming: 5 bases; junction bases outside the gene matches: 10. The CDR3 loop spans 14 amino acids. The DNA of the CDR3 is TGTGCCTCCGCCGGGACTAGCCCGAACAATGAGCAGTTCTTC. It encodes CASAGTSPNNEQFF.

The CDR3 loop reads CASSPGATNEKLFF. In nucleotides, the CDR3 is TGTGCCAGCTCACCCGGGGCCACTAATGAAAAACTGTTTTTT. The genes are TRBV9 and TRBJ1-4; possible D gene TRBD1, 5 bases. CDR1 is SGDLS, CDR2 YYNGEE, per germline. This CDR3 spans 14 amino acids. Trimming left V 7 bases short and J 2 bases short, with 12 bases between. Supplemented by reference TRBV9 and TRBJ1-4, the full variable domain reads DSGVTQTPKHLITATGQRVTLRCSPRSGDLSVYWYQQSLDQGLQFLIQYYNGEERAKGNILERFSAQQFPDLHSELNLSSLELGDSALYFCASSPGATNEKLFFGSGTQLSVL.

CDR3 residues: CASSLSRGSYEQYF. The CDR3 DNA follows: TGTGCCAGCAGCTTATCAAGGGGCTCCTACGAGCAGTACTTC. V gene TRBV7-3 combines with J gene TRBJ2-7; D might be TRBD1 (5 bases). The germline V gene encodes CDR1 SGHTA and CDR2 FQGTGA. V lost 2 bases, J lost 0 bases, and 8 bases lay in between. The CDR3 contains 14 residues.

The CDR3 loop is CASSILGTGGEETQYF. Here the CDR3 DNA reads TGTGCCAGCTCAATCTTAGGGACAGGGGGCGAAGAGACCCAGTACTTC. The chain combines TRBV18 with TRBJ2-5; 12 nucleotides match TRBD1. Germline CDR1 and CDR2: KGHSH and LQKENI. The CDR3 covers 16 residues. The junction had 7 bases not matched to a gene; V was cut back by 5 bases and J by 3 bases.

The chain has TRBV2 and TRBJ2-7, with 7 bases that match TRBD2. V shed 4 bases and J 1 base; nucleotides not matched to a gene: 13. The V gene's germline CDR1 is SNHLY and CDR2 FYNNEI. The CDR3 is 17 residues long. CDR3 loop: CASSGGIAGPRSYEQYV. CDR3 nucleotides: TGTGCCAGCAGTGGGGGAATAGCGGGCCCACGATCCTACGAGCAGTACGTC.

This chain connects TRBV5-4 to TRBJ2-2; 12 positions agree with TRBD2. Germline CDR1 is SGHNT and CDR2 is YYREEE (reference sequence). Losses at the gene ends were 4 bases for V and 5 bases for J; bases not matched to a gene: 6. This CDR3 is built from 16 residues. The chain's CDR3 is CASSLGTSGFTGELFF. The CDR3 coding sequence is TGTGCCAGCAGCCTCGGGACTAGCGGGTTTACCGGGGAGCTGTTTTTT.

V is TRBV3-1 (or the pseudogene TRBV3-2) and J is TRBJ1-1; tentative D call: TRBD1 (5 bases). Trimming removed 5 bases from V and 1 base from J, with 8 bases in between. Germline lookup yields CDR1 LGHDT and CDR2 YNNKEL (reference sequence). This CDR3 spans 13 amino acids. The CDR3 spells CASSDTGNTEAFF. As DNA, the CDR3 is TGTGCCAGCAGCGACACAGGGAACACTGAAGCTTTCTTT.

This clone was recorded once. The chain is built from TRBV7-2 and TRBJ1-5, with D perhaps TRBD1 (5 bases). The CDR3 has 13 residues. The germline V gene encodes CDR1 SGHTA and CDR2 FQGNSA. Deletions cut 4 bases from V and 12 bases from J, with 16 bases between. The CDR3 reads CASSSLTGDRQHF. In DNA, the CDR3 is TGTGCCAGCAGCTCTTTAACCGGGGACCGCCAGCATTTT.

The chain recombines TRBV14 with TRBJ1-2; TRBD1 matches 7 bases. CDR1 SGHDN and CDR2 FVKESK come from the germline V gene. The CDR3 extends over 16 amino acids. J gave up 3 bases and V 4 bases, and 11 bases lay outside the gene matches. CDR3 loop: CASSRRGSTGDYGYTF. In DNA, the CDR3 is TGTGCCAGCAGCCGACGTGGGTCTACAGGGGACTATGGCTACACCTTC.

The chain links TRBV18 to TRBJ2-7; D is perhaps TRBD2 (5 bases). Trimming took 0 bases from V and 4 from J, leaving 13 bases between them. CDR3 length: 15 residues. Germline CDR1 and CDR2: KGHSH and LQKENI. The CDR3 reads CASSPPGLGTYEQYF. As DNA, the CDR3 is TGTGCCAGCTCACCACCTGGACTCGGCACTTACGAGCAGTACTTC. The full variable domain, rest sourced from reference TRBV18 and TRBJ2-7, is NAGVMQNPRHLVRRRGQEARLRCSPMKGHSHVYWYRQLPEEGLKFMVYLQKENIIDESGMPKERFSAEFPKEGPSILRIQQVVRGDSAAYFCASSPPGLGTYEQYFGPGTRLTVT.

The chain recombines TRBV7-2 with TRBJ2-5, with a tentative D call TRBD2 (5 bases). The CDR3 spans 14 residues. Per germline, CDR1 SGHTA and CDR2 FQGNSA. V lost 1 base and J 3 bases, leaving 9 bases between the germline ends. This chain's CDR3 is CASSLDGREETQYF. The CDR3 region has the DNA TGTGCCAGCAGCTTAGACGGGCGGGAAGAGACCCAGTACTTC.

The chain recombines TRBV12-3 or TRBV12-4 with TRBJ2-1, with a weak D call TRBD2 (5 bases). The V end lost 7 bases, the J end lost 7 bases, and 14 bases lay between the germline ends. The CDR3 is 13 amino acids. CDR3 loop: CASTAGVQNEQFF. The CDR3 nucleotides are TGTGCCAGCACCGCCGGGGTTCAAAATGAGCAGTTCTTC.

The CDR3 bases are TGTGCCAGCAGTTTAATGCAAGGGGAGCTGTTTTTT. It is translated as CASSLMQGELFF. V and J are TRBV12-3 or TRBV12-4 and TRBJ2-2; D call uncertain. The CDR3 totals 12 residues. V was shortened by 2 bases and J by 8 bases, with 6 bases between the two germline ends.

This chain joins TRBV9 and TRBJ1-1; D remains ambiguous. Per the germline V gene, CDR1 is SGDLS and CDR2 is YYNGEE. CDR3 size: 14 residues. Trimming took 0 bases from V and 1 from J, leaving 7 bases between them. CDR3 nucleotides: TGTGCCAGCAGCGTAGCACCGGGGAACACTGAAGCTTTCTTT. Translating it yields CASSVAPGNTEAFF. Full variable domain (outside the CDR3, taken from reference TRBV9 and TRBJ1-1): DSGVTQTPKHLITATGQRVTLRCSPRSGDLSVYWYQQSLDQGLQFLIQYYNGEERAKGNILERFSAQQFPDLHSELNLSSLELGDSALYFCASSVAPGNTEAFFGQGTRLTVV.

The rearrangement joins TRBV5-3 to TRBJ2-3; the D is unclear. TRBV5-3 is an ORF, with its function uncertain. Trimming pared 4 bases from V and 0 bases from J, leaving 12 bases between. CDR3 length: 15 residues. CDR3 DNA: TGTGCCAGAAGCCCTAGGACCCAAAGCACAGATACGCAGTATTTT. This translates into CARSPRTQSTDTQYF.

This CDR3 reads CASSLWTGDEQFF. The CDR3 DNA is TGTGCCAGCAGCCTCTGGACAGGGGACGAGCAGTTCTTC. V is TRBV7-9 and J is TRBJ2-1; 9 bases align to TRBD1. Germline V gene data show CDR1 as SEHNR and CDR2 as FQNEAQ (reference sequence). The J segment lost 10 bases and the V segment lost 5 bases, leaving 6 bases of the junction unmatched. This CDR3 is built from 13 residues.

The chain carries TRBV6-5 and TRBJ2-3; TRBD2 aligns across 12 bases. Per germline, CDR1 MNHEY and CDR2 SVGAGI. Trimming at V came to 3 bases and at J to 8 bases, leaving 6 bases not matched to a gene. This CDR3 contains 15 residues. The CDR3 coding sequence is TGTGCCAGCAGTTATTGGACTAGCGGGGTTGGTACGCAGTATTTT. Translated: CASSYWTSGVGTQYF.

The CDR3 coding sequence is TGTGCCAGCAGTTTAGGTGGGGCAGGGGGCGTCTACGAGCAGTACTTC. This translates into CASSLGGAGGVYEQYF. The chain has TRBV28 and TRBJ2-7; 8 bases agree with TRBD1. Germline V CDR1 and CDR2: MDHEN, SYDVKM. The CDR3 is 16 residues long. V gave up 2 bases and J gave up 3 bases; unmatched junction bases: 9.

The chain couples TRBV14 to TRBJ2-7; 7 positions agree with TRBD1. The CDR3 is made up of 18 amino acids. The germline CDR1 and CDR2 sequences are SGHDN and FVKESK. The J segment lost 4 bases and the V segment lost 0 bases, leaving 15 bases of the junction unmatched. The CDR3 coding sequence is TGTGCCAGCAGCCAAGAAAGGGGGACAGCGTCCCAACGGTACGAGCAGTACTTC. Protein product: CASSQERGTASQRYEQYF.

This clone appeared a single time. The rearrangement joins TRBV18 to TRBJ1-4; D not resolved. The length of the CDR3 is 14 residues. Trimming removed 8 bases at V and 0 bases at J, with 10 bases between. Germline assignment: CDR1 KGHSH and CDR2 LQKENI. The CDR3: CASKWNATNEKLFF. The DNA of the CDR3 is TGTGCCAGCAAATGGAATGCAACTAATGAAAAACTGTTTTTT.

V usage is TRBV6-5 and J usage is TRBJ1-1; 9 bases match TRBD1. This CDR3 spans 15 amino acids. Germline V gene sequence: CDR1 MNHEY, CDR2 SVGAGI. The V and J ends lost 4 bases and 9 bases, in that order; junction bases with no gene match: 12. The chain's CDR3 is CASSSYGQGSKKAFF. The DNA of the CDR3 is TGTGCCAGCAGTTCATACGGACAGGGGAGTAAAAAAGCTTTCTTT.

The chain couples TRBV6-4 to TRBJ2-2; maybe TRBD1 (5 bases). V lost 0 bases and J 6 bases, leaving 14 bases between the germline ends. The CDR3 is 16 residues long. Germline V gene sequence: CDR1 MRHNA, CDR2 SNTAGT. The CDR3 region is CASSDSGLRGPGELFF. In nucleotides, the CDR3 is TGTGCCAGCAGTGACTCCGGGCTAAGGGGTCCCGGGGAGCTGTTTTTT.